The present TCR beta chain was sequenced within a study of regulatory T cells in long-lasting Graves disease. Broader study findings: Newly diagnosed patients had higher TCR diversity than persistent Graves' patients did. Persistent patients shared more public clonotypes (about 2,700) than newly diagnosed patients (966).

About this clonotype: What it binds is not known.

Sample time point: persistent/refractory GD, antithyroid drugs over 5 years with positive TRAb. PBMC-derived RNA was used for the TCR library. EDTA tubes collected approximately 10 milliliters of peripheral blood. Building of the TCR beta libraries involved iRepertoire HTBI primers and Arm-PCR of CDR3 regions. TCRdb passed the multiplex PCR reads through MiXCR, listing each CDR3 protein once. The table records a few hundred thousand distinct CDR3 sequences, 20% to 25% of them present only once. The ends were cut back, 1 base at V and 0 bases at J, with 14 bases in the middle. Germline-derived CDR1 and CDR2 are SGHDT and YYEEEE. The CDR3 is made up of 17 amino acids.

The source material was peripheral blood mononuclear cells (PBMCs), sampled when the disease was refractory, from a patient treated with antithyroid drugs. The clonotype originates from a woman in her thirties or forties with Graves disease. The V call is TRBV5-6, the J call TRBJ2-4; D call uncertain. The CDR3 loop is CASSLQDRGLAKNIQYF. CDR3 nucleotide sequence: TGTGCCAGCAGCTTGCAGGACCGTGGGTTAGCCAAAAACATTCAGTACTTC.